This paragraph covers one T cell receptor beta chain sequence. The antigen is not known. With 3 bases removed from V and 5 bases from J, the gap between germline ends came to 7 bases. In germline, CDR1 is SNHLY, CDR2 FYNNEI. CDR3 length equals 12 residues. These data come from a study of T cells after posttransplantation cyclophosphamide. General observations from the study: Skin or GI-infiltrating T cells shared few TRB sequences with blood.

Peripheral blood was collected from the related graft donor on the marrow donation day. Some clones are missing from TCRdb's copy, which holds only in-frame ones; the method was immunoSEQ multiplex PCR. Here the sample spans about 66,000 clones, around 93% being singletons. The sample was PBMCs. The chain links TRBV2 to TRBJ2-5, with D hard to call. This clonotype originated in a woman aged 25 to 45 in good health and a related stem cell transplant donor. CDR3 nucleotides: TGTGCCAGCAGTGACTCCGGGGAGACCCAGTACTTC. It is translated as CASSDSGETQYF.